The clone carrying this T cell receptor beta chain was found a few times. Its antigen remains unknown. CDR3 length: 13 residues. Germline CDR1 and CDR2: MDHEN and SYDVKM. Trimming left V 1 base short and J 8 bases short, with 9 bases between. The data originate from a study of shared clonotypes between healthy human individuals. About the research overall: In total, the donors were two women and a few men aged 18 to 49. Study results and caveats: The study's rarefaction showed incomplete sorted-subset sequencing despite large depth.

As defined, naive CD8 cells were CD45RO-negative and positively selected for CCR7, with terminally differentiated effector memory CD45RA+ cells excluded. Produced via immunoSEQ multiplex PCR; TCRdb's table is partial and in-frame only. This sample has about 2.1 million clones, with just over 90% found just once. The sequence was collected from a man between 18 and 29 years old in good health. Some clones in this sample may be carry-over from other donors' samples. Material for sequencing was naive CD8+ T cells from PBMCs. The chain joins TRBV28 to TRBJ2-1, with D hard to call. CDR3 loop: CASSLSLADEQFF. The CDR3 region has the DNA TGTGCCAGCAGTTTATCACTGGCAGATGAGCAGTTCTTC.